What follows describes a single TCR beta chain. This entry comes from a study of T cells in Graves' hyperthyroidism and ophthalmopathy. Germline lookup yields CDR1 MNHEY and CDR2 SVGEGT. The CDR3 is 18 residues long. V was clipped by 0 bases and J by 4 bases; unmatched bases: 12. Amplified regions were TCR beta CDR3 sequences from RNA transcripts. Initially, a first-round RT-PCR of the TCR CDR3 employed the HTBI primer set. Via MiXCR, TCRdb re-called the multiplex PCR reads, giving one row per CDR3 protein. Altogether about 280,000 distinct CDR3 sequences are present, 25% to 30% being singletons, with the ten largest covering around 30%.

The sequence came from a man between 40 and 49 years old with Graves' hyperthyroidism that later progressed to Graves' ophthalmopathy. The chain has TRBV6-2 or TRBV6-3 and TRBJ2-1, with 7 bases that match TRBD2. The sequencing input was blood. CDR3 protein: CASSYSVFSGTQYNEQFF. The CDR3 nucleotides read TGTGCCAGCAGTTACTCGGTCTTCAGCGGGACTCAATACAATGAGCAGTTCTTC.